Below, 20 T cell receptor beta chains from the same sample are listed, as sequenced in a study of blood T cell repertoires in COVID-19. Only in-frame clones appear in the TCRdb table, and some are missing; sequencing was by immunoSEQ multiplex PCR. The table includes 380,000 or so clones, around 88% detected once. The sequenced material came from peripheral blood. These receptor sequences come from a woman aged 55-70 years with COVID-19, enrolled during active disease.

This clone was counted a few times. The same CDR3 is also encoded by other DNA sequences in this sample. The V and J genes are TRBV5-1 and TRBJ1-2; D gene uncertain. Germline V gene data show CDR1 as SGHRS and CDR2 as YFSETQ. The V gene lost 0 bases and the J gene lost 6 bases, with 6 bases spanning the gap. The CDR3 has 12 residues. The CDR3 sequence: CASSLAGDGYTF. DNA for the CDR3: TGCGCCAGCAGCTTGGCCGGGGATGGCTACACCTTC.

The count of this clone is one. The chain joins TRBV2 to TRBJ2-5; no reliable D call. This CDR3 spans 13 amino acids. Germline V gene sequence: CDR1 SNHLY, CDR2 FYNNEI. V gave up 3 bases and J gave up 1 base, with 6 bases separating them. DNA for the CDR3: TGTGCCAGCAGTGAGGGCCTCCAAGAGACCCAGTACTTC. Translation gives CASSEGLQETQYF.

This clone was observed once. The chain uses TRBV5-1 and TRBJ2-7, with unresolved D. The CDR3 has 11 residues. CDR1 and CDR2 (germline): SGHRS, YFSETQ. V lost 0 bases and J 8 bases, leaving 6 bases between the germline ends. CDR3 coding DNA: TGCGCCAGCAGCTTGGATAGCAAGCAGTACTTC. It translates to CASSLDSKQYF. Complete variable domain (other parts from reference TRBV5-1 and TRBJ2-7): KAGVTQTPRYLIKTRGQQVTLSCSPISGHRSVSWYQQTPGQGLQFLFEYFSETQRNKGNFPGRFSGRQFSNSRSEMNVSTLELGDSALYLCASSLDSKQYFGPGTRLTVT.

The rearrangement uses TRBV2 and TRBJ1-5, with a tentative D call TRBD1 (5 bases). CDR1 and CDR2 from the germline V gene are SNHLY and FYNNEI. V was clipped by 2 bases and J by 3 bases, with 17 bases between them. The CDR3 contains 17 residues. In DNA, the CDR3 is TGTGCCAGCAGTGAATCAATAGGGGCAGGGAACAATCAGCCCCAGCATTTT. This sequence encodes CASSESIGAGNNQPQHF.

V usage is TRBV7-8 and J usage is TRBJ2-7; perhaps TRBD2 as D (6 bases). Per germline, CDR1 SGHVS and CDR2 FQNEAQ. The V and J ends lost 5 bases and 5 bases respectively, with 13 bases between them. CDR3 size: 13 residues. The DNA for the CDR3 is TGTGCCAGCAGCCCCCCGGGACTCAACGAGCAGTACTTC. Translated: CASSPPGLNEQYF.

This chain uses TRBV27 with TRBJ2-7, with TRBD1 matching over 7 bases. The CDR3 is 13 residues long. The germline gives CDR1 MNHEY, CDR2 SMNVEV (reference sequence). The ends lost 8 bases at V and 5 bases at J; junction bases unmatched: 9. The CDR3 spells CASGTTGNHEQYF. CDR3 sequence (DNA): TGTGCCAGCGGGACGACAGGGAACCACGAGCAGTACTTC.

This chain connects TRBV2 to TRBJ2-1; 10 bases map to TRBD2. The CDR3 sequence is 16 residues long. J gave up 4 bases and V 6 bases, and 9 bases lay outside the gene matches. Germline loops: CDR1 SNHLY, CDR2 FYNNEI. The CDR3 bases are TGTGCCAGCAGATTACCTAGGACTAGCGGTTACAATGAGCAGTTCTTC. Amino acids: CASRLPRTSGYNEQFF. Variable domain in full (rest from reference TRBV2 and TRBJ2-1): EPEVTQTPSHQVTQMGQEVILRCVPISNHLYFYWYRQILGQKVEFLVSFYNNEISEKSEIFDDQFSVERPDGSNFTLKIRSTKLEDSAMYFCASRLPRTSGYNEQFFGPGTRLTVL.

V is TRBV5-1 and J is TRBJ1-2; TRBD1 aligns across 8 bases. This CDR3 is built from 15 residues. Germline assignment: CDR1 SGHRS and CDR2 YFSETQ. V shed 4 bases and J 4 bases; nucleotides not matched to a gene: 9. As DNA, the CDR3 is TGCGCCAGCAGCCCGATTACAGGGGGTACCTATGGCTACACCTTC. This translates into CASSPITGGTYGYTF.

The chain carries TRBV6-5 and TRBJ1-6, with D uncertain. V was shortened by 0 bases and J by 9 bases, with 6 bases between the two germline ends. Germline V lookup: CDR1 MNHEY, CDR2 SVGAGI. CDR3 length equals 13 residues. The CDR3 is CASSYSRASPLHF. CDR3 bases: TGTGCCAGCAGTTACTCGAGGGCTTCACCCCTCCACTTT.

The chain combines TRBV19 with TRBJ2-1; 9 bases line up with TRBD2. This CDR3 is built from 15 residues. Germline lookup yields CDR1 LNHDA and CDR2 SQIVND (reference sequence). J was trimmed by 8 bases and V by 3 bases; bases with no gene match: 8. The CDR3 DNA follows: TGTGCCAGTAGTATGGGAAGCGGGGGGTACGATGAGCAGTTCTTC. Encoded protein: CASSMGSGGYDEQFF. The entire variable domain, with the rest obtained from reference TRBV19 and TRBJ2-1, is as follows: DGGITQSPKYLFRKEGQNVTLSCEQNLNHDAMYWYRQDPGQGLRLIYYSQIVNDFQKGDIAEGYSVSREKKESFPLTVTSAQKNPTAFYLCASSMGSGGYDEQFFGPGTRLTVL.

The V call is TRBV7-3, the J call TRBJ1-6, with D possibly TRBD1 on 5 matching bases. Germline-derived CDR1 and CDR2 are SGHTA and FQGTGA. The CDR3 extends over 15 amino acids. V was shortened by 0 bases and J by 7 bases, with 10 bases between the two germline ends. CDR3 in DNA: TGTGCCAGCAGCTTAACTGCTGGGGGGAATTCACCCCTCCACTTT. Translated, it gives CASSLTAGGNSPLHF.

At least ten counts were recorded for this clone. The chain is built from TRBV6-5 and TRBJ1-5; D gene ambiguous. Germline CDR1 reads MNHEY; CDR2 reads SVGAGI. The CDR3 contains 14 residues. V lost 4 bases to trimming and J lost 5 bases, with 12 bases between them. For the CDR3, the DNA is TGTGCCAGCAGTTCCTTGGGAGGGTATCAGCCCCAGCATTTT. Translation: CASSSLGGYQPQHF.

The rearrangement links TRBV7-9 to TRBJ1-4; perhaps TRBD1 as D (5 bases). In germline, CDR1 is SEHNR, CDR2 FQNEAQ (reference sequence). V shed 1 base and J shed 8 bases, with 14 bases lying between them. The CDR3 sequence is 15 residues long. CDR3 amino acids: CASSLEKGMGEKLFF. CDR3 nucleotide sequence: TGTGCCAGCAGCTTAGAGAAGGGGATGGGCGAAAAACTGTTTTTT.

The chain links TRBV9 to TRBJ2-6; maybe TRBD1 (5 bases). Per germline, CDR1 SGDLS and CDR2 YYNGEE. Deletions cut 9 bases from V and 1 base from J, with 20 bases between. The CDR3 has 17 amino acids. CDR3 nucleotide sequence: TGTGCCATCGAGGTTGGGGCGTATCGGTCTGGGGCCAACGTCCTGACTTTC. Protein product: CAIEVGAYRSGANVLTF.

This clone was found a few times. V is TRBV7-8 and J is TRBJ1-4; a weak D match, TRBD1 (6 bases). The CDR3 consists of 14 residues. V gave up 2 bases and J gave up 3 bases, with 7 bases separating them. Looked up from germline, CDR1 is SGHVS and CDR2 is FQNEAQ. This CDR3 is CASSLRQANEKLFF. As DNA, the CDR3 is TGTGCCAGCAGCTTACGACAGGCTAATGAAAAACTGTTTTTT.

The chain carries TRBV7-9 and TRBJ2-2; perhaps TRBD2 as D (5 bases). There are 13 residues in the CDR3. Germline lookup yields CDR1 SEHNR and CDR2 FQNEAQ (reference sequence). The ends were cut back, 1 base at V and 7 bases at J, with 7 bases in the middle. The CDR3 region is CASSLGEYGELFF. CDR3 bases: TGTGCCAGCAGCTTAGGGGAGTACGGGGAGCTGTTTTTT.

V gene TRBV11-3 combines with J gene TRBJ2-2; a weak D match, TRBD2 (6 bases). Germline V gene lookup returns CDR1 SGHNT and CDR2 YENEEA. Deletions cut 5 bases from V and 7 bases from J, with 17 bases between. The CDR3 is 15 residues long. CDR3 sequence (DNA): TGTGCCAGCAGCCCCCGCGGGGTAGAGGGCGGGGAGCTGTTTTTT. This gives the protein CASSPRGVEGGELFF.

This chain connects TRBV12-3 or TRBV12-4 to TRBJ1-5, with D possibly TRBD1 on 6 matching bases. The CDR3 is made up of 13 amino acids. Trimming shortened V by 3 bases and J by 5 bases, and 8 bases separated the two germline ends. The CDR3 region is CASSFRTDQPQHF. The DNA of the CDR3 is TGTGCCAGCAGTTTTCGGACAGATCAGCCCCAGCATTTT.

The chain recombines TRBV6-6 with TRBJ1-2; 8 nucleotides agree with TRBD1. Germline trimming cut 2 bases from V and 6 bases from J; bases unmatched to any gene: 8. The CDR3 consists of 15 residues. Germline lookup yields CDR1 MNHNY and CDR2 SVGAGI (reference sequence). The CDR3 loop is CASSYTGTGGDGYTF. The CDR3 region has the DNA TGTGCCAGCAGTTACACCGGGACAGGCGGCGATGGCTACACCTTC.

This clone appeared a single time. The CDR3 loop is CASSSQVLTSGQYF. Here the CDR3 DNA reads TGTGCCAGCAGTTCCCAAGTACTGACTAGCGGGCAGTACTTC. V gene TRBV6-6 combines with J gene TRBJ2-7; 9 positions agree with TRBD2. Germline CDR1 MNHNY, CDR2 SVGAGI (reference sequence). The CDR3 is 14 amino acids. Germline trimming cut 4 bases from V and 9 bases from J; bases unmatched to any gene: 10.